This entry features one T cell receptor (beta chain) sequence. J gave up 2 bases and V 8 bases, and 6 bases lay outside the gene matches. The CDR3 has 12 residues. From germline, CDR1 is GTSNPN and CDR2 SVGIG (reference sequence). These data originate in a study of blood T cell repertoires in COVID-19. Study at large: Whether acute or convalescent, the COVID-19 samples came from the United States, Italy and Spain.

Original methodology: Researchers report that nucleated cell counts were estimated from reference gene primer amplification. This table comes from immunoSEQ multiplex PCR, and its TCRdb copy is limited to in-frame clones, with some not included. That table furnishes V, J and clone size, whereas the DNA furnished D and trimming. The table records roughly 230,000 clones, around four fifths of them present only once. This receptor was identified in a man aged 35 to 55 with active or convalescent COVID-19. The sequenced sample was peripheral blood. The chain employs TRBV30 and TRBJ2-7; 7 bases are a match to TRBD1. The CDR3 sequence is CAVGTATYEQYF. The CDR3 DNA sequence: TGTGCCGTCGGGACAGCCACCTACGAGCAGTACTTC.